A single sample is the source of the 19 T cell receptor beta chains below, sequenced in a study of cytomegalovirus exposure and HLA in healthy donors. With 60 Vbeta and 13 Jbeta primers, the PCR was carried out. This table comes from immunoSEQ multiplex PCR, and its TCRdb copy is limited to in-frame clones, with some not included. The table has more than 90,000 clones, 60% to 85% seen once. The source material was PBMCs. The receptors here all came from a man aged 50 or older in good health and CMV-seropositive.

The CDR3 nucleotides read TGCGCCAGCAGCTCCCTAGGCGGGAGGGCCAACAATGAGCAGTTCTTC. It translates to CASSSLGGRANNEQFF. This chain uses TRBV5-1 with TRBJ2-1; 9 positions match TRBD2. Per germline, CDR1 SGHRS and CDR2 YFSETQ. The ends lost 3 bases at V and 5 bases at J; junction bases unmatched: 9. The CDR3 contains 16 residues.

This chain connects TRBV6-5 to TRBJ2-7; 7 bases agree with TRBD1. V shed 6 bases, J shed 6 bases, and the junction held 11 bases outside the gene matches. CDR1 and CDR2 from the germline V gene are MNHEY and SVGAGI. The CDR3 totals 14 residues. CDR3 DNA: TGTGCCAGCAGCCGCGGCGGACAGGTGGCCGAGCAGTACTTC. Its translation: CASSRGGQVAEQYF.

This clone was seen a handful of times. The V gene is TRBV5-4, the J gene TRBJ2-1, with D possibly TRBD2 on 5 matching bases. With 2 bases removed from V and 10 bases from J, the gap between germline ends came to 19 bases. CDR3 size: 15 residues. Germline-derived CDR1 and CDR2 are SGHNT and YYREEE (reference sequence). In DNA, the CDR3 is TGTGCCAGCAGCTTCCCTACAGCGGCCCGAAGGGAGCAGTTCTTC. It is translated as CASSFPTAARREQFF.

The chain combines TRBV30 with TRBJ1-1; no definite D call. The CDR3 loop spans 14 amino acids. Germline-derived CDR1 and CDR2 are GTSNPN and SVGIG (reference sequence). V was clipped by 0 bases and J by 8 bases, with 16 bases between them. The DNA of the CDR3 is TGTGCCTGGAGTGTAGTTGGTCGAGGGCGAGAAGCTTTCTTT. Residues: CAWSVVGRGREAFF.

The chain employs TRBV5-1 and TRBJ2-5; 7 nucleotides align to TRBD1. Germline loops: CDR1 SGHRS, CDR2 YFSETQ. The CDR3 is 16 amino acids. V gave up 4 bases and J gave up 2 bases; unmatched junction bases: 11. CDR3 region: CASSPVHRGHQETQYF. CDR3 DNA: TGCGCCAGCAGCCCGGTGCACAGGGGACATCAAGAGACCCAGTACTTC.

As to this clone: The sample contains more than one DNA sequence encoding this CDR3. The chain employs TRBV5-1 and TRBJ1-6; a possible D gene is TRBD1 (5 bases). Germline V lookup: CDR1 SGHRS, CDR2 YFSETQ. Trimming left V 2 bases short and J 13 bases short, with 19 bases between. The CDR3 totals 15 residues. CDR3 in DNA: TGCGCCAGCAGCTTCAACAGGCTTGGGTTGTCCCCCCTCCACTTT. Encoded protein: CASSFNRLGLSPLHF.

The V call is TRBV11-1, the J call TRBJ1-6, with 7 nucleotides matching TRBD1. The junction had 5 bases not matched to a gene; V was cut back by 7 bases and J by 5 bases. From germline, CDR1 is SGHAT and CDR2 FQDESV (reference sequence). The CDR3 runs to 14 residues. The CDR3 DNA sequence: TGTGCCAGCAACTCACAGGGGAATAATTCACCCCTCCACTTT. It translates to CASNSQGNNSPLHF.

J is TRBJ2-3 and V is TRBV5-1; unclear D gene. Trimming left V 1 base short and J 3 bases short, with 6 bases between. CDR1 is SGHRS and CDR2 is YFSETQ in the germline V gene. The CDR3 totals 13 residues. CDR3 protein: CASSLQATDTQYF. The CDR3 coding sequence is TGCGCCAGCAGCTTGCAGGCGACAGATACGCAGTATTTT.

This clone was observed many times. V gene TRBV27 combines with J gene TRBJ1-4, with 8 positions matching TRBD1. The CDR3 is 16 amino acids. Germline V gene sequence: CDR1 MNHEY, CDR2 SMNVEV (reference sequence). V gave up 5 bases and J gave up 4 bases; unmatched junction bases: 9. In DNA form, the CDR3 reads TGTGCCAGCAGTACTCTCAGGGGGCTGGGTAATGAAAAACTGTTTTTT. Protein: CASSTLRGLGNEKLFF.

This clone has a single count. The V call is TRBV5-6, the J call TRBJ2-7; tentatively, D is TRBD1 (5 bases). Germline CDR1 reads SGHDT; CDR2 reads YYEEEE. V was trimmed by 1 base and J by 3 bases, leaving 11 bases between them. This CDR3 comprises 14 residues. DNA for the CDR3: TGTGCCAGCAGCTTGAGCAGGGTAAGCTACGAGCAGTACTTC. It encodes CASSLSRVSYEQYF.

This chain joins TRBV2 and TRBJ2-1; a possible D gene is TRBD2 (5 bases). Trimming left V 5 bases short and J 7 bases short, with 9 bases between. The germline CDR1 and CDR2 sequences are SNHLY and FYNNEI. CDR3 size: 12 residues. For the CDR3, the DNA is TGTGCCAGCAGTATAGAGGGTAATGAGCAGTTCTTC. Translation gives CASSIEGNEQFF.

This chain joins TRBV9 and TRBJ2-3; 8 bases line up with TRBD2. Germline V gives CDR1 SGDLS, CDR2 YYNGEE. V gave up 2 bases and J gave up 1 base; unmatched junction bases: 3. The CDR3 runs 15 residues. CDR3 residues: CASSVREGGTDTQYF. CDR3 coding DNA: TGTGCCAGCAGCGTCCGGGAGGGCGGCACAGATACGCAGTATTTT.

The chain links TRBV11-2 to TRBJ2-2; TRBD1 matches 9 bases. Trimming took 7 bases from V and 6 from J; bases not matched to a gene: 12. Germline V lookup: CDR1 SGHAT, CDR2 FQNNGV. This CDR3 region has 16 residues. The CDR3 nucleotides are TGTGCCAGCACCCTAGGGAACAGGGGGCGCTCCGGGGAGCTGTTTTTT. Amino acids: CASTLGNRGRSGELFF.

This rearrangement joins TRBV27 to TRBJ1-4; 9 bases agree with TRBD1. Looked up from germline, CDR1 is MNHEY and CDR2 is SMNVEV (reference sequence). CDR3 length: 15 amino acids. J was trimmed by 7 bases and V by 3 bases; bases with no gene match: 6. This CDR3 reads CASSFLGTGTEKLFF. The CDR3 region has the DNA TGTGCCAGCAGTTTCCTGGGGACAGGGACTGAAAAACTGTTTTTT. Supplemented by reference TRBV27 and TRBJ1-4, the full variable domain reads EAQVTQNPRYLITVTGKKLTVTCSQNMNHEYMSWYRQDPGLGLRQIYYSMNVEVTDKGDVPEGYKVSRKEKRNFPLILESPSPNQTSLYFCASSFLGTGTEKLFFGSGTQLSVL.

J is TRBJ1-6 and V is TRBV5-4; 7 nucleotides agree with TRBD1. This CDR3 is built from 17 residues. V gave up 7 bases and J gave up 2 bases; unmatched junction bases: 12. Germline CDR1 reads SGHNT; CDR2 reads YYREEE (reference sequence). This chain's CDR3 is CASGSIQGPTYNSPLHF. The DNA for the CDR3 is TGTGCCAGCGGAAGTATACAGGGGCCTACCTATAATTCACCCCTCCACTTT.

This chain uses TRBV6-1 with TRBJ1-6; no clear D. The CDR3 length is 14 residues. V lost 10 bases to trimming and J lost 8 bases, with 18 bases between them. The germline V gene encodes CDR1 MNHNS and CDR2 SASEGT. The CDR3 DNA sequence: TGTGCCACCTCGGGTCCTTGGTTGGATTCACCCCTCCACTTT. It translates to CATSGPWLDSPLHF.

The CDR3 DNA follows: TGTGCCAGCAGAGCCGGGACAGGGCTCACCGGGGAGCTGTTTTTT. It yields the protein CASRAGTGLTGELFF. This chain joins TRBV2 and TRBJ2-2; 9 nucleotides agree with TRBD1. Germline loops: CDR1 SNHLY, CDR2 FYNNEI. V shed 6 bases, J shed 4 bases, and the junction held 6 bases outside the gene matches. The CDR3 spans 15 residues.

This clone was observed a few times. The chain is built from TRBV7-8 and TRBJ2-1, with 8 bases matching TRBD1. This CDR3 has 14 amino acids. V gave up 5 bases and J gave up 5 bases; unmatched junction bases: 5. Germline V gives CDR1 SGHVS, CDR2 FQNEAQ. The CDR3 region is CASSQTGAHNEQFF. DNA of the CDR3: TGTGCCAGCAGCCAGACAGGGGCCCACAATGAGCAGTTCTTC.

V usage is TRBV6-4 and J usage is TRBJ2-5; perhaps TRBD1 as D (6 bases). The CDR3 runs to 14 residues. Trimming stripped 6 bases from V and 8 bases from J, with 19 bases between. Germline loops: CDR1 MRHNA, CDR2 SNTAGT. CDR3 sequence: CASRKDSTQGTQYF. DNA for the CDR3: TGTGCCAGCAGAAAGGACAGCACTCAGGGAACCCAGTACTTC.